This TCR beta chain originates from a study of shared clonotypes between healthy human individuals. Whole-study context: CD4 naive cells filled three plates per donor, CD4 memory three, CD8 naive two and CD8 memory one.

The repertoire was sequenced with immunoSEQ multiplex PCR; TCRdb's copy has only in-frame clones and lacks some. The table includes approximately 980,000 clones, over 60% detected once. Study-level findings and limits: Around 5% of naive CD4 clonotypes were shared across a few donors.

For this clone: What it binds is unknown. At the DNA level, this CDR3 is encoded by other sequences in the same sample as well.

CDR1 is MNHNS and CDR2 is SASEGT in the germline V gene. The germline V and J ends were trimmed by 1 base and 1 base, with 9 bases remaining between them. This CDR3 is built from 15 residues. This chain links TRBV6-1 with TRBJ2-3; TRBD2 might be the D (5 bases). This sequence originates from a man aged 18 to 29 in good health. Sequencing input: memory CD4+ T cells sorted from blood. As to subset: CD45RA-negative fraction. CDR3: CASSEGGRGTDTQYF. The CDR3 coding sequence is TGTGCCAGCAGTGAAGGAGGGCGGGGCACAGATACGCAGTATTTT.